The TCR beta chain under discussion was sequenced for a study of identical twins. General study points: The abundant beta clonotypes from cord blood had fewer insertions, and memory repertoires had none of this.

TCRdb re-called the 5' RACE reads through MiXCR, storing one row per CDR3 protein. The sample contains 300,000 to 400,000 distinct CDR3 sequences, 9% to 15% of which appear only once. Germline V gene lookup returns CDR1 LNHNV and CDR2 YYDKDF (reference sequence). This CDR3 region has 13 residues. Deletions cut 5 bases from V and 7 bases from J, with 15 bases between. Worth noting for this clonotype: Its antigen is unknown.

The sample was also reused in another study, on yellow fever vaccine responses in identical twins.

The material sequenced was CD8+ T cells sorted from blood. This chain connects TRBV15 to TRBJ2-7; D may be TRBD1 (6 bases). The receptor's source is a woman between 18 and 29 years old in good health. CDR3 in amino acids: CATSGHRAREQYF. CDR3 sequence (DNA): TGTGCCACCAGCGGACACAGGGCAAGGGAGCAGTACTTC.